The entry that follows covers one TCR beta chain sequence. Trimming took 0 bases from V and 0 from J; bases not matched to a gene: 8. CDR3 length: 18 amino acids. Looked up from germline, CDR1 is KGHSH and CDR2 is LQKENI. This sample was taken from a study of blood T cell repertoires in COVID-19. Some clones are missing from TCRdb's copy, which holds only in-frame ones; the method was immunoSEQ multiplex PCR. The sample lists about 150,000 clones; about four fifths were seen once. The V gene is TRBV18, the J gene TRBJ1-2; 9 nucleotides match TRBD1. The source material was peripheral blood. The clonotype was recovered from a man in his 60s with acute or convalescent COVID-19. The CDR3 reads CASSPPNRGLGANYGYTF. The CDR3 bases are TGTGCCAGCTCACCACCGAACAGGGGGCTCGGGGCTAACTATGGCTACACCTTC.